The next 20 T cell receptor beta chains were all read from a single sample in a study of technical replicates of blood from a few donors. Produced via immunoSEQ multiplex PCR; TCRdb's table is partial and in-frame only. The top ten clones hold approximately 4.4% of a sample with over 70,000 clones, around nine tenths of them seen once. Source material: PBMCs. Receptor source: a human donor in good health. Some clones in this sample may be carry-over from other donors' samples.

The chain joins TRBV6-5 to TRBJ1-6; 7 bases map to TRBD1. Trimming at V came to 0 bases and at J to 9 bases, leaving 8 bases not matched to a gene. CDR1 and CDR2 from the germline V gene are MNHEY and SVGAGI. The CDR3 sequence is 16 residues long. CDR3 sequence: CASSYSIGQGGSPLHF. The CDR3 region has the DNA TGTGCCAGCAGTTACTCGATAGGGCAGGGGGGTTCACCCCTCCACTTT.

The CDR3 DNA follows: TGTGCCAGCAGTACTCCGGGACTGGACTACGAGCAGTACTTC. It specifies CASSTPGLDYEQYF. The chain recombines TRBV6-6 with TRBJ2-7; a possible D gene is TRBD2 (6 bases). Per germline, CDR1 MNHNY and CDR2 SVGAGI (reference sequence). This CDR3 is 14 amino acids long. The V end lost 5 bases, the J end lost 3 bases, and 14 bases lay between the germline ends.

The chain combines TRBV19 with TRBJ2-5, with 7 positions matching TRBD2. This CDR3 has 14 amino acids. The germline CDR1 and CDR2 sequences are LNHDA and SQIVND (reference sequence). V lost 3 bases and J lost 3; bases outside the gene matches: 4. This CDR3 reads CASSMGLAEETQYF. DNA for the CDR3: TGTGCCAGTAGTATGGGGCTAGCGGAAGAGACCCAGTACTTC.

In the case of this clone: One end of the junction fails to match germline, which may point to a read error. The chain has TRBV7-9 and TRBJ2-7; 10 bases are a match to TRBD1. This CDR3 spans 14 amino acids. Germline-derived CDR1 and CDR2 are SEHNR and FQNEAQ (reference sequence). Here the CDR3 reads CASSSGTGAYEQYF. CDR3 DNA sequence: TGTGCCAGCAGCTCCGGGACAGGGGCCTATGAGCAGTACTTC.

V and J are TRBV5-4 and TRBJ2-1, with D possibly TRBD1 on 5 matching bases. This CDR3 is built from 16 residues. Between the trimmed V and J ends, which lost 4 bases and 2 bases, there was a span of 16 bases. Germline assignment: CDR1 SGHNT and CDR2 YYREEE (reference sequence). CDR3 DNA: TGTGCCAGCAGCCCACAGGAGCTATTCCCCTACAATGAGCAGTTCTTC. Its protein product is CASSPQELFPYNEQFF.

This clone appeared once. V is TRBV4-1 and J is TRBJ2-4, with no clear D. The CDR3 has 16 amino acids. Trimming left V 2 bases short and J 0 bases short, with 11 bases between. Germline CDR1 and CDR2: MGHRA and YSYEKL. DNA of the CDR3: TGCGCCAGCAGCCAACCTATCGTTTCAGCCAAAAACATTCAGTACTTC. This codes for CASSQPIVSAKNIQYF.

V usage is TRBV5-6 and J usage is TRBJ2-5; D may be TRBD1 (6 bases). With 3 bases removed from V and 5 bases from J, the gap between germline ends came to 8 bases. The CDR3 sequence is 12 residues long. The germline CDR1 and CDR2 sequences are SGHDT and YYEEEE. As DNA, the CDR3 is TGTGCCAGCAGCTCAACAGGGGAGACCCAGTACTTC. Translating it yields CASSSTGETQYF.

CDR3 sequence reads: CAISETDYNSPLHF. The CDR3 nucleotides read TGTGCCATCAGTGAGACAGATTATAATTCACCCCTCCACTTT. This chain joins TRBV10-3 and TRBJ1-6, with D unresolved. With 2 bases removed from V and 4 bases from J, the gap between germline ends came to 6 bases. The CDR3 sequence is 14 residues long. Germline CDR1 and CDR2: ENHRY and SYGVKD.

The V call is TRBV6-6, the J call TRBJ2-7; D possibly corresponds to TRBD1 (6 bases). The CDR3 has 13 amino acids. CDR1 and CDR2 (germline): MNHNY, SVGAGI (reference sequence). V was pared by 9 bases and J by 0 bases, with 12 bases between. The chain's CDR3 is CASKTGNSYEQYF. The CDR3 DNA follows: TGTGCCAGTAAAACAGGGAACTCCTACGAGCAGTACTTC.

The chain is built from TRBV29-1 and TRBJ2-7, with TRBD1 matching over 9 bases. The length of the CDR3 is 15 residues. The V segment lost 0 bases and the J segment 5 bases; nucleotides outside the gene matches: 8. Germline V gene data show CDR1 as SQVTM and CDR2 as ANQGSEA. The CDR3 sequence is CSVEEGRDRDDEQYF. In DNA, the CDR3 is TGCAGCGTTGAAGAAGGGAGGGACAGGGACGACGAGCAGTACTTC.

V and J are TRBV7-9 and TRBJ2-4, with D perhaps matching TRBD1 (6 bases). Per the germline V gene, CDR1 is SEHNR and CDR2 is FQNEAQ (reference sequence). The CDR3 is made up of 17 amino acids. Trimming pared 5 bases from V and 0 bases from J, leaving 17 bases between. Written as DNA, the CDR3 is TGTGCCAGCAGCCCGCCGACAGGCCCTATAGCCAAAAACATTCAGTACTTC. It encodes CASSPPTGPIAKNIQYF.

This clone was detected a few times. The gene calls are TRBV4-2 and TRBJ1-1; no clear D. CDR3 length equals 15 residues. V lost 1 base and J 1 base, leaving 10 bases between the germline ends. Germline assignment: CDR1 LGHNA and CDR2 YNFKEQ. Here the CDR3 reads CASSQGEERNTEAFF. CDR3 in DNA: TGTGCCAGCAGCCAAGGAGAAGAAAGGAACACTGAAGCTTTCTTT.

The rearrangement links TRBV7-3 to TRBJ1-1; TRBD1 aligns across 8 bases. The germline V gene encodes CDR1 SGHTA and CDR2 FQGTGA. The ends lost 4 bases at V and 4 bases at J; junction bases unmatched: 8. The CDR3 extends over 15 amino acids. The CDR3 loop is CASSSKTGGGTEAFF. DNA of the CDR3: TGTGCCAGCAGCTCTAAAACAGGGGGTGGCACTGAAGCTTTCTTT.

This chain uses TRBV4-2 with TRBJ1-1; D perhaps matches TRBD1 (5 bases). The germline gives CDR1 LGHNA, CDR2 YNFKEQ. V was cut by 4 bases and J by 6 bases, with 15 bases left in between. This CDR3 is built from 14 residues. This CDR3 is CASSLEGGDSEAFF. CDR3 sequence (DNA): TGTGCCAGCAGCCTCGAGGGAGGGGACTCTGAAGCTTTCTTT.

This chain joins TRBV21-1 and TRBJ2-5; TRBD2, the table's D call, lacks a check against the DNA. TRBV21-1 is deemed a pseudogene. The CDR3 has 17 amino acids. The CDR3 here is CASSKRDHREKGETQYF. The DNA of the CDR3 is TGTGCCAGCAGCAAAAGGGATCACCGGGAGAAAGGGGAGACCCAGTACTTC.

V and J are TRBV25-1 and TRBJ2-1; 12 bases line up with TRBD2. CDR1 is MGHDK and CDR2 is SYGVNS in the germline V gene. The CDR3 loop spans 15 amino acids. The V segment lost 7 bases and the J segment 3 bases; nucleotides outside the gene matches: 4. The CDR3 nucleotides are TGTGCCAGCACCCGACTAGCGGGAGACTACAATGAGCAGTTCTTC. Protein sequence: CASTRLAGDYNEQFF.

The chain combines TRBV19 with TRBJ2-4; TRBD1 is a possible D gene (6 bases). From germline, CDR1 is LNHDA and CDR2 SQIVND (reference sequence). The germline V and J ends were trimmed by 6 bases and 7 bases, with 7 bases remaining between them. The CDR3 is 11 amino acids. The CDR3 sequence: CASSDRNIQYF. CDR3 coding DNA: TGTGCCAGTAGCGACAGGAACATTCAGTACTTC. The entire variable domain, with the rest obtained from reference TRBV19 and TRBJ2-4, is as follows: DGGITQSPKYLFRKEGQNVTLSCEQNLNHDAMYWYRQDPGQGLRLIYYSQIVNDFQKGDIAEGYSVSREKKESFPLTVTSAQKNPTAFYLCASSDRNIQYFGAGTRLSVL.

The rearrangement uses TRBV10-3 and TRBJ2-2, with 14 bases aligning to TRBD2. J gave up 1 base and V 11 bases, and 9 bases lay outside the gene matches. CDR1 and CDR2 (germline): ENHRY, SYGVKD. This CDR3 comprises 17 residues. CDR3 sequence: CALPGLAGVKNTGELFF. In DNA form, the CDR3 reads TGTGCCCTACCGGGACTAGCGGGGGTTAAGAACACCGGGGAGCTGTTTTTT.

This rearrangement joins TRBV11-2 to TRBJ1-2; 9 positions agree with TRBD1. The length of the CDR3 is 13 residues. The germline V gene encodes CDR1 SGHAT and CDR2 FQNNGV. The V and J ends lost 3 bases and 8 bases, in that order; junction bases with no gene match: 4. This CDR3 is CASSLGQGTGYTF. The CDR3 coding sequence is TGTGCCAGCAGCTTGGGACAGGGAACAGGCTACACCTTC.

V is TRBV5-8 and J is TRBJ2-3, with a possible D match to TRBD1 (6 bases). The CDR3 is made up of 13 amino acids. Trimming pared 1 base from V and 4 bases from J, leaving 7 bases between. CDR1 is SGHTS, CDR2 YDEGEE, per germline. The CDR3 loop reads CASSLKGADTQYF. The CDR3 bases are TGTGCCAGCAGCTTGAAGGGGGCAGATACGCAGTATTTT.